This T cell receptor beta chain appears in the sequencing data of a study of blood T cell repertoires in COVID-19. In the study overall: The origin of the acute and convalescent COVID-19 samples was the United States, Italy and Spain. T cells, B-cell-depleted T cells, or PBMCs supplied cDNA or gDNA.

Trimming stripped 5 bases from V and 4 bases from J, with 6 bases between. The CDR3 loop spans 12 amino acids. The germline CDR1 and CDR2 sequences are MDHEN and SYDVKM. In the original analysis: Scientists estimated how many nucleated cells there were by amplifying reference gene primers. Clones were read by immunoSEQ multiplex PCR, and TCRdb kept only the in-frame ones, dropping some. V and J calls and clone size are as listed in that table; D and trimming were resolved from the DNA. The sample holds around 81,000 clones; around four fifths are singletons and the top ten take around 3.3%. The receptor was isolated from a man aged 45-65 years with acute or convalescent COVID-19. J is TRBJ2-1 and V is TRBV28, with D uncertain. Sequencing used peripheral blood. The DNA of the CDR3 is TGTGCCAGCAGTCTTTCGTACAATGAGCAGTTCTTC. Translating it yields CASSLSYNEQFF. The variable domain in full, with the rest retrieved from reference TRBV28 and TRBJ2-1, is DVKVTQSSRYLVKRTGEKVFLECVQDMDHENMFWYRQDPGLGLRLIYFSYDVKMKEKGDIPEGYSVSREKKERFSLILESASTNQTSMYLCASSLSYNEQFFGPGTRLTVL.